Following are 27 T cell receptor beta chains from one sample sequenced in a study of T cell responses to AZD1222 COVID-19 vaccine. Method: immunoSEQ multiplex PCR; TCRdb's copy keeps in-frame clones and lacks some. The repertoire consists of 83,000 or so clones, with roughly 90% occurring once and the leading ten covering 4% to 5.5%. The material sequenced was peripheral blood, taken on day 0 of MenACWY control vaccination. These receptors came from an adult in good health.

This chain connects TRBV28 to TRBJ2-3; D is ambiguous. Germline loops: CDR1 MDHEN, CDR2 SYDVKM. CDR3 size: 13 residues. The germline V and J ends were trimmed by 7 bases and 0 bases, with 8 bases remaining between them. The CDR3 region has the DNA TGTGCCAGCATATCTACTAGCACAGATACGCAGTATTTT. Its translation: CASISTSTDTQYF.

The chain is built from TRBV30 and TRBJ2-1, with D perhaps matching TRBD2 (5 bases). The CDR3 spans 14 residues. Germline values: CDR1 GTSNPN, CDR2 SVGIG (reference sequence). Trimming stripped 0 bases from V and 7 bases from J, with 13 bases between. The CDR3 DNA sequence: TGTGCCTGGAGTGTAAGCGGTTCGGTTAATGAGCAGTTCTTC. Translated, it gives CAWSVSGSVNEQFF.

The rearrangement uses TRBV3-1 (or the pseudogene TRBV3-2) and TRBJ2-7; D gene uncertain. The CDR3 loop spans 12 amino acids. V lost 5 bases to trimming and J lost 1 base, with 6 bases between them. Germline values: CDR1 LGHDT, CDR2 YNNKEL (reference sequence). CDR3 sequence: CASSEASYEQYF. CDR3 nucleotide sequence: TGTGCCAGCAGCGAAGCATCCTACGAGCAGTACTTC.

CDR3 sequence (DNA): TGTGCCATCAGTAGCTCGGGGGTAGTAGTATCGGGGACTGAAGCTTTCTTT. Translation gives CAISSSGVVVSGTEAFF. V gene TRBV10-3 combines with J gene TRBJ1-1; TRBD1 might be the D (5 bases). Looked up from germline, CDR1 is ENHRY and CDR2 is SYGVKD. V gave up 5 bases and J gave up 5 bases, with 24 bases separating them. The CDR3 is 17 residues long.

This chain connects TRBV19 to TRBJ1-2; possible D gene TRBD1, 6 bases. V dropped 8 bases and J dropped 0 bases, with 22 bases sitting between them. Germline loops: CDR1 LNHDA, CDR2 SQIVND (reference sequence). This CDR3 comprises 17 residues. The CDR3 sequence: CASADYQQGIANYGYTF. In DNA form, the CDR3 reads TGTGCCAGTGCCGACTACCAACAGGGTATCGCTAACTATGGCTACACCTTC.

This chain connects TRBV9 to TRBJ2-7, with D maybe TRBD1 (6 bases). V lost 4 bases to trimming and J lost 5 bases, with 16 bases between them. Germline V gives CDR1 SGDLS, CDR2 YYNGEE. This CDR3 comprises 14 residues. The CDR3 DNA reads TGTGCCAGCAGCCTACAGGGAGTAGGTGACGAGCAGTACTTC. Translating gives CASSLQGVGDEQYF.

The sample holds one count of this clone. The gene calls are TRBV25-1 and TRBJ1-3; a possible D gene is TRBD1 (5 bases). The CDR3 length is 17 residues. Between the trimmed V and J ends, which lost 3 bases and 0 bases, there was a span of 15 bases. Germline V gene data show CDR1 as MGHDK and CDR2 as SYGVNS. The CDR3 bases are TGTGCCAGCAGTGAGGCGGGACGGCCCGGCTCTGGAAACACCATATATTTT. Translation: CASSEAGRPGSGNTIYF.

The chain employs TRBV18 and TRBJ1-1; D is unresolved. Germline assignment: CDR1 KGHSH and CDR2 LQKENI. CDR3 length: 13 amino acids. With 0 bases removed from V and 1 base from J, the gap between germline ends came to 3 bases. CDR3 protein: CASSPPRNTEAFF. The CDR3 bases are TGTGCCAGCTCACCACCCCGGAACACTGAAGCTTTCTTT.

The rearrangement joins TRBV10-3 to TRBJ1-5, with D perhaps matching TRBD1 (6 bases). Trimming pared 6 bases from V and 9 bases from J, leaving 18 bases between. The CDR3 totals 14 residues. CDR1 is ENHRY and CDR2 is SYGVKD in the germline V gene. In DNA form, the CDR3 reads TGTGCCATCAGCGTAGACAGGAAATCAGGGCCCCAGCATTTT. Translation: CAISVDRKSGPQHF.

The chain joins TRBV18 to TRBJ1-3, with no clear D. This CDR3 has 13 amino acids. From germline, CDR1 is KGHSH and CDR2 LQKENI. Trimming cost V 4 bases and J 1 base, with 5 bases left between them. CDR3 sequence: CASSLGSGNTIYF. CDR3 nucleotides: TGTGCCAGCTCACTTGGGTCTGGAAACACCATATATTTT.

The chain employs TRBV5-8 and TRBJ1-5; no clear D. The V gene's germline CDR1 is SGHTS and CDR2 YDEGEE. This CDR3 has 13 amino acids. V was cut by 2 bases and J by 4 bases, with 7 bases left in between. In DNA, the CDR3 is TGTGCCAGCAGCTTATTAAGGAATCAGCCCCAGCATTTT. Amino acids: CASSLLRNQPQHF.

The rearrangement links TRBV19 to TRBJ2-3; TRBD1 might be the D (6 bases). Germline CDR1 LNHDA, CDR2 SQIVND (reference sequence). The germline V and J ends were trimmed by 4 bases and 0 bases, with 8 bases remaining between them. The CDR3 extends over 14 amino acids. This CDR3 reads CASSRTASTDTQYF. CDR3 DNA sequence: TGTGCCAGTAGTAGGACAGCTAGCACAGATACGCAGTATTTT.

The CDR3 DNA is TGTGCCAGCGAAAATCGGAGCACAGAACTGTTCTATGGCTACACCTTC. Protein: CASENRSTELFYGYTF. The chain couples TRBV7-9 to TRBJ1-2; D not resolved. V was clipped by 8 bases and J by 4 bases, with 23 bases between them. Germline V gives CDR1 SEHNR, CDR2 FQNEAQ (reference sequence). The CDR3 runs to 16 residues.

The chain recombines TRBV5-1 with TRBJ1-1, with D possibly matching TRBD1 (5 bases). Germline lookup yields CDR1 SGHRS and CDR2 YFSETQ. This CDR3 comprises 14 residues. V was pared by 4 bases and J by 1 base, with 11 bases between. The DNA of the CDR3 is TGCGCCAGCAGCGAACAGGTGGGGAACACTGAAGCTTTCTTT. It encodes CASSEQVGNTEAFF.

The rearrangement joins TRBV7-9 to TRBJ1-2; no clear D. The germline V gene encodes CDR1 SEHNR and CDR2 FQNEAQ (reference sequence). With 1 base removed from V and 3 bases from J, the gap between germline ends came to 6 bases. CDR3 size: 13 residues. The CDR3 DNA is TGTGCCAGCAGCTTAGAGGGAGACTATGGCTACACCTTC. Protein: CASSLEGDYGYTF.

The chain links TRBV3-1 (or the pseudogene TRBV3-2) to TRBJ1-5; no firm D call. Germline CDR1 reads LGHDT; CDR2 reads YNNKEL (reference sequence). There are 16 residues in the CDR3. The V end lost 4 bases, the J end lost 2 bases, and 15 bases lay between the germline ends. The CDR3 loop is CASSPELVRRNQPQHF. The CDR3 DNA sequence: TGTGCCAGCAGCCCCGAGCTGGTGCGCCGCAATCAGCCCCAGCATTTT.

This chain's CDR3 is CASSFRAGVSHYEQYF. CDR3 in DNA: TGTGCCAGCAGTTTTAGGGCGGGAGTCTCTCATTACGAGCAGTACTTC. The rearrangement links TRBV28 to TRBJ2-7, with 7 bases fitting TRBD2. CDR1 MDHEN and CDR2 SYDVKM come from the germline V gene. Trimming cost V 3 bases and J 4 bases; bases outside gene matches: 12. The CDR3 is 16 amino acids.

The rearrangement uses TRBV3-1 (or the pseudogene TRBV3-2) and TRBJ1-1; D uncertain. CDR3 length equals 15 residues. V lost 2 bases to trimming and J lost 4 bases, with 14 bases between them. Germline V gene sequence: CDR1 LGHDT, CDR2 YNNKEL (reference sequence). CDR3 sequence: CASSQNAGAITEAFF. The CDR3 DNA is TGTGCCAGCAGCCAAAATGCGGGAGCTATCACTGAAGCTTTCTTT.

This chain connects TRBV3-1 (or the pseudogene TRBV3-2) to TRBJ1-1; no clear D gene. V lost 5 bases to trimming and J lost 5 bases, with 15 bases between them. CDR1 is LGHDT and CDR2 is YNNKEL in the germline V gene (reference sequence). This CDR3 spans 14 amino acids. The CDR3 bases are TGTGCCAGCAGCGGACCGTACCTGGGGACTGAAGCTTTCTTT. Protein: CASSGPYLGTEAFF.

The sample holds one count of this clone. The chain has TRBV2 and TRBJ1-2; D ambiguous. The germline V gene encodes CDR1 SNHLY and CDR2 FYNNEI. Trimming pared 11 bases from V and 2 bases from J, leaving 21 bases between. CDR3 size: 15 residues. The CDR3 loop is CAGDTHTESNYGYTF. The CDR3 coding sequence is TGTGCCGGCGATACCCACACCGAAAGCAACTATGGCTACACCTTC.

This chain links TRBV18 with TRBJ2-2; 9 bases fit TRBD1. CDR3 length: 16 amino acids. Germline CDR1 KGHSH, CDR2 LQKENI. V lost 3 bases to trimming and J lost 3 bases; unmatched junction nucleotides: 5. The CDR3 is CASSPTGTGHTGELFF. The CDR3 coding sequence is TGTGCCAGCTCACCTACCGGGACAGGGCACACCGGGGAGCTGTTTTTT. Looking up the rest from reference TRBV18 and TRBJ2-2 gives the full variable domain: NAGVMQNPRHLVRRRGQEARLRCSPMKGHSHVYWYRQLPEEGLKFMVYLQKENIIDESGMPKERFSAEFPKEGPSILRIQQVVRGDSAAYFCASSPTGTGHTGELFFGEGSRLTVL.

This clone was counted a single time. The chain joins TRBV4-2 to TRBJ1-5; no reliable D call. V shed 4 bases and J shed 0 bases, with 4 bases lying between them. Germline assignment: CDR1 LGHNA and CDR2 YNFKEQ. The CDR3 is 13 amino acids. CDR3 residues: CASSLYSNQPQHF. The CDR3 nucleotides read TGTGCCAGCAGCCTCTATAGCAATCAGCCCCAGCATTTT.

This clone is a singleton in its sample. J is TRBJ1-1 and V is TRBV12-3 or TRBV12-4; 8 positions agree with TRBD1. J gave up 7 bases and V 3 bases, and 4 bases lay outside the gene matches. CDR3 length: 13 amino acids. The CDR3 sequence is CASSFMTGVEAFF. The DNA for the CDR3 is TGTGCCAGCAGTTTTATGACAGGGGTTGAAGCTTTCTTT.

The chain employs TRBV28 and TRBJ2-3; D unresolved. The CDR3 has 13 residues. Germline assignment: CDR1 MDHEN and CDR2 SYDVKM. V lost 3 bases, J lost 0 bases, and 4 bases lay in between. CDR3 nucleotide sequence: TGTGCCAGCAGTTTTAGCAGCACAGATACGCAGTATTTT. It yields the protein CASSFSSTDTQYF. Filled out from reference TRBV28 and TRBJ2-3, the complete variable domain reads DVKVTQSSRYLVKRTGEKVFLECVQDMDHENMFWYRQDPGLGLRLIYFSYDVKMKEKGDIPEGYSVSREKKERFSLILESASTNQTSMYLCASSFSSTDTQYFGPGTRLTVL.

This rearrangement joins TRBV12-5 to TRBJ1-4, with 8 bases aligning to TRBD1. Per germline, CDR1 LGHNT and CDR2 FRNRAP. There are 10 residues in the CDR3. For the CDR3, the DNA is TGTGCGGGAGACAGGGGAAAACTGTTTTTT. Residues: CAGDRGKLFF.

The J gene is TRBJ2-7, the V gene TRBV4-3; D not resolved. Trimming took off 4 bases at V and 5 bases at J, with 18 bases between the two ends. Germline CDR1 reads LGHNA; CDR2 reads YSLEER. This CDR3 is 15 amino acids long. The CDR3 nucleotides are TGCGCCAGCAGCCCATCAGGTCCAAAGATCCACGAGCAGTACTTC. Translating gives CASSPSGPKIHEQYF.

This sequence joins TRBV18 and TRBJ2-1; D possibly corresponds to TRBD1 (7 bases). Trimming took off 2 bases at V and 5 bases at J, with 19 bases between the two ends. This CDR3 comprises 17 residues. Germline CDR1 and CDR2: KGHSH and LQKENI. The CDR3 nucleotides read TGTGCCAGCTCACCAGCCAGGGGGGATGCCACTAACAATGAGCAGTTCTTC. Its protein is CASSPARGDATNNEQFF.